These T cell receptor beta chains were read from a single sample in a study of neoadjuvant anti-PD-1 for oral cavity cancer. This table comes from immunoSEQ multiplex PCR, and its TCRdb copy is limited to in-frame clones, with some not included. The table has some 15,000 clones, approximately 70% seen once. Source: PBMCs, taken before nivolumab (anti-PD-1) treatment. The receptors originated from a person aged 35-80 years with oral cavity squamous cell carcinoma. The CDR3 runs from the conserved cysteine through the conserved F or W. D genes are given only for firm matches. Size is stated for part of the rows, as once, few or many counts, or as a class when the clone is expanded.

d_call,v_call,clone_size,j_call,cdr3_aa,cdr3_nt
.,TRBV5-6,.,TRBJ1-3,CASSSADMGRGTIYF,TGTGCCAGCAGCTCGGCGGACATGGGCCGGGGCACCATATATTTT
.,TRBV28,.,TRBJ2-1,CASSPSGASGDNEQFF,TGTGCCAGCAGTCCCTCCGGGGCGAGTGGGGACAATGAGCAGTTCTTC
TRBD1,TRBV28,few,TRBJ1-1,CASSLDRGPAFF,TGTGCCAGCAGCTTAGACAGGGGGCCAGCTTTCTTT
.,TRBV29-1,.,TRBJ1-1,CSPTRGGLRAEAFF,TGCAGCCCCACGAGGGGGGGGTTGAGAGCTGAAGCTTTCTTT
.,TRBV9,once,TRBJ2-5,CASSATLGRQEAQYF,TGTGCCAGCAGCGCGACCCTAGGAAGACAAGAGGCCCAGTACTTC
TRBD2,TRBV2,.,TRBJ2-3,CASSPTSGGARDTQYF,TGTGCCAGCAGTCCGACTAGCGGGGGGGCCAGAGATACGCAGTATTTT
.,TRBV27,.,TRBJ2-5,CASSLGGPETQYF,TGTGCCAGCAGTTTAGGGGGGCCAGAGACCCAGTACTTC
TRBD1,TRBV6-5,.,TRBJ1-4,CASSPGRTGGEKLFF,TGTGCCAGCAGTCCCGGCCGGACAGGCGGTGAAAAACTGTTTTTT
.,TRBV4-1,few,TRBJ1-2,CASSQSGGQGYGYTF,TGCGCCAGCAGCCAGTCTGGGGGGCAAGGCTATGGCTACACCTTC
.,TRBV6-5,.,TRBJ2-5,CASSYSRGQETQYF,TGTGCCAGCAGTTACTCGCGGGGTCAAGAGACCCAGTACTTC
TRBD1,TRBV19,.,TRBJ1-2,CASNSPGGAIGYTF,TGTGCCAGTAATTCGCCAGGGGGCGCGATAGGCTACACCTTC
.,TRBV6-1,.,TRBJ1-4,CASSGSHSTTNEKLFF,TGTGCCAGCAGTGGTAGTCATTCCACAACTAATGAAAAACTGTTTTTT
.,TRBV20-1,.,TRBJ1-1,CSTQGWTEAFF,TGCAGTACACAGGGTTGGACTGAAGCTTTCTTT
TRBD1,TRBV15,.,TRBJ1-5,CATSRLGTGNQPQHF,TGTGCCACCAGCAGGCTCGGGACAGGGAATCAGCCCCAGCATTTT
TRBD2,TRBV27,.,TRBJ2-5,CASSNILAAQETQYF,TGTGCCAGCAGTAACATACTAGCGGCGCAAGAGACCCAGTACTTC
TRBD1,TRBV2,few,TRBJ1-3,CASGGQTASGNTIYF,TGTGCCAGCGGGGGACAGACCGCCTCTGGAAACACCATATATTTT
.,TRBV9,.,TRBJ2-3,CASSVGGGGQRTDTQYF,TGTGCCAGCAGCGTAGGGGGAGGGGGACAGCGCACAGATACGCAGTATTTT
TRBD1,TRBV25-1,.,TRBJ1-1,CASKGGEAFF,TGTGCCAGCAAAGGGGGCGAAGCTTTCTTT
.,TRBV7-3,.,TRBJ2-1,CASSPTSINEQFF,TGTGCCAGCAGTCCGACTAGTATCAATGAGCAGTTCTTC
TRBD1,TRBV5-1,.,TRBJ2-4,CASSWTGGAGKNIQYF,TGCGCCAGCAGCTGGACAGGGGGCGCAGGCAAAAACATTCAGTACTTC
.,TRBV18,.,TRBJ2-7,CASSRRAIVDEQYF,TGTGCCAGCTCACGACGTGCGATCGTCGACGAGCAGTACTTC
.,TRBV9,once,TRBJ1-4,CASSPPGGGFEEKLFF,TGTGCCAGCAGCCCCCCCGGGGGAGGGTTTGAGGAAAAACTGTTTTTT
TRBD2,TRBV5-6,.,TRBJ2-3,CASSLRGPGLAVFF,TGTGCCAGCAGCTTGCGGGGACCGGGACTAGCGGTCTTTTTT
TRBD1,TRBV5-1,few,TRBJ2-2,CASSQTGTGSTGELFF,TGCGCCAGCAGTCAGACCGGGACAGGGTCTACCGGGGAGCTGTTTTTT
.,TRBV7-2,.,TRBJ1-5,CASSLNRAPNQPQHF,TGTGCCAGCAGCTTAAATCGGGCCCCCAATCAGCCCCAGCATTTT
.,TRBV6-1,.,TRBJ2-5,CASSEAQYSWQETQYF,TGTGCCAGCAGTGAAGCGCAATATAGCTGGCAAGAGACCCAGTACTTC
.,TRBV5-1,once,TRBJ1-1,CASSPGTGTAEAFF,TGCGCCAGCAGCCCCGGGACGGGAACCGCTGAAGCTTTCTTT
TRBD1,TRBV27,.,TRBJ1-2,CASSVPGQGFYGYTF,TGTGCCAGCAGTGTACCGGGACAGGGTTTCTATGGCTACACCTTC
.,TRBV6-1,few,TRBJ1-2,CASSEDGTLYGYTF,TGTGCCAGCAGTGAGGACGGTACCCTCTATGGCTACACCTTC
.,TRBV30,few,TRBJ2-7,CAWSVLRGRSPHEQYF,TGTGCCTGGAGTGTACTTCGGGGCCGTTCCCCTCACGAGCAGTACTTC